One sample yielded the 16 T cell receptor beta chains listed below, sequenced in a study of blood T cell repertoires in COVID-19. Data came from immunoSEQ multiplex PCR; TCRdb stores just in-frame clones and leaves some out. The sample has about 280,000 clones, 83% seen once; the top ten hold approximately 9%. Sequencing was performed on peripheral blood. These receptors all come from a woman between 45 and 60 years old who had recovered from COVID-19.

The chain carries TRBV14 and TRBJ1-6; D gene ambiguous. Deletions cut 1 base from V and 11 bases from J, with 12 bases between. The germline gives CDR1 SGHDN, CDR2 FVKESK. The CDR3 sequence is 14 residues long. The CDR3 protein is CASSQAGLAAPLHF. CDR3 nucleotides: TGTGCCAGCAGCCAAGCCGGACTGGCGGCACCCCTCCACTTT. Full variable domain (rest looked up from reference TRBV14 and TRBJ1-6): EAGVTQFPSHSVIEKGQTVTLRCDPISGHDNLYWYRRVMGKEIKFLLHFVKESKQDESGMPNNRFLAERTGGTYSTLKVQPAELEDSGVYFCASSQAGLAAPLHFGNGTRLTVT.

V and J are TRBV28 and TRBJ1-5; TRBD1 is a possible D gene (5 bases). V shed 5 bases and J shed 0 bases, with 11 bases lying between them. Germline lookup yields CDR1 MDHEN and CDR2 SYDVKM. The CDR3 contains 15 residues. The chain's CDR3 is CASSETVYSNQPQHF. The CDR3, as DNA: TGTGCCAGCAGTGAGACAGTTTATAGCAATCAGCCCCAGCATTTT.

The chain carries TRBV4-3 and TRBJ2-3; TRBD2 aligns across 9 bases. Germline V gene lookup returns CDR1 LGHNA and CDR2 YSLEER. V shed 0 bases, J shed 5 bases, and the junction held 6 bases outside the gene matches. The CDR3 length is 16 residues. The CDR3 nucleotides are TGCGCCAGCAGCCAAGAGGGTAGCGGGGGCTTAGATACGCAGTATTTT. It encodes CASSQEGSGGLDTQYF.

CDR3 nucleotide sequence: TGTGCCAGCAGTTACTCGAAAAGTAGGCAGGGCTACGAGCAGTACTTC. The encoded protein is CASSYSKSRQGYEQYF. This chain joins TRBV6-5 and TRBJ2-7, with D possibly TRBD1 on 5 matching bases. From germline, CDR1 is MNHEY and CDR2 SVGAGI. Trimming cost V 0 bases and J 3 bases, with 15 bases left between them. The CDR3 loop spans 16 amino acids.

The chain combines TRBV19 with TRBJ1-2, with TRBD1 as a possible D gene (5 bases). Trimming cost V 3 bases and J 6 bases, with 14 bases left between them. The CDR3 consists of 14 residues. The germline CDR1 and CDR2 sequences are LNHDA and SQIVND (reference sequence). This CDR3 is CASSIIREINGYTF. The CDR3 bases are TGTGCCAGTAGTATTATCAGGGAAATCAATGGCTACACCTTC.

V gene TRBV28 combines with J gene TRBJ2-7; D uncertain. The germline V gene encodes CDR1 MDHEN and CDR2 SYDVKM. The V gene lost 2 bases and the J gene lost 5 bases, with 13 bases spanning the gap. This CDR3 has 14 residues. The chain's CDR3 is CASSLGLLYDEQYF. CDR3 DNA sequence: TGTGCCAGCAGTTTAGGTTTACTATACGACGAGCAGTACTTC.

This clone was observed a few times. CDR3 region: CASSAGTGTDTQYF. CDR3 nucleotide sequence: TGTGCCAGCAGCGCAGGGACAGGGACAGATACGCAGTATTTT. The V and J genes are TRBV9 and TRBJ2-3; TRBD1 matches 9 bases. The CDR3 length is 14 residues. J gave up 3 bases and V 3 bases, and 2 bases lay outside the gene matches. CDR1 is SGDLS, CDR2 YYNGEE, per germline.

The V and J genes are TRBV4-2 and TRBJ2-5, with 10 bases matching TRBD2. CDR1 is LGHNA, CDR2 YNFKEQ, per germline. The CDR3 sequence is 15 residues long. V was clipped by 1 base and J by 3 bases; unmatched bases: 2. CDR3 nucleotides: TGTGCCAGCAGCCAAGCCAGCGGGGGGGAAGAGACCCAGTACTTC. Its translation is CASSQASGGEETQYF.

This chain's CDR3 is CASSLGTSGGRVDEQFF. The CDR3 DNA is TGCGCCAGCAGCTTGGGGACTAGCGGGGGCCGGGTAGATGAGCAGTTCTTC. V and J are TRBV5-1 and TRBJ2-1, with 13 bases matching TRBD2. With V trimmed by 0 bases and J by 8 bases, 8 bases remained unmatched. This CDR3 spans 17 amino acids. Germline loops: CDR1 SGHRS, CDR2 YFSETQ.

This clone was recorded a few times. The gene calls are TRBV9 and TRBJ2-5, with 9 bases identical to TRBD1. Germline-derived CDR1 and CDR2 are SGDLS and YYNGEE. Unmatched junction bases numbered 10, after V lost 0 bases and J lost 7 bases. The CDR3 runs 16 residues. This chain's CDR3 is CASSVERGGQGTTQYF. The CDR3, as DNA: TGTGCCAGCAGCGTAGAGAGGGGAGGACAGGGGACGACCCAGTACTTC.

This chain joins TRBV19 and TRBJ2-3; 7 positions match TRBD2. Trimming removed 8 bases from V and 5 bases from J; junction bases left unmatched: 19. The CDR3 extends over 17 amino acids. Germline V gene lookup returns CDR1 LNHDA and CDR2 SQIVND (reference sequence). The CDR3: CASATLLGGSERDTQYF. In DNA, the CDR3 is TGTGCCAGTGCTACCCTTCTCGGCGGGAGTGAGAGAGATACGCAGTATTTT.

The J gene is TRBJ2-1, the V gene TRBV7-2; weak D call: TRBD2 (6 bases). CDR3 size: 14 residues. Germline CDR1 is SGHTA and CDR2 is FQGNSA. V lost 7 bases and J 4 bases, leaving 14 bases between the germline ends. CDR3: CASNPGGTYNEQFF. The CDR3 DNA reads as TGTGCCAGCAACCCTGGCGGGACTTACAATGAGCAGTTCTTC.

This clone was detected a few times. The chain is built from TRBV6-5 and TRBJ2-1, with D possibly matching TRBD2 (5 bases). V was clipped by 8 bases and J by 9 bases, with 11 bases between them. The CDR3 has 11 amino acids. Germline loops: CDR1 MNHEY, CDR2 SVGAGI. The CDR3 reads CASLRGLEQFF. In nucleotides, the CDR3 is TGTGCCAGCCTGAGAGGACTTGAGCAGTTCTTC.

The gene calls are TRBV7-2 and TRBJ1-3, with TRBD1 as a possible D gene (6 bases). Trimming shortened V by 2 bases and J by 4 bases, and 18 bases separated the two germline ends. Germline CDR1 SGHTA, CDR2 FQGNSA. CDR3 size: 17 residues. CDR3 sequence: CASSLRLITGPGNTIYF. The CDR3 DNA reads TGTGCCAGCAGCTTAAGGCTGATAACAGGGCCAGGAAACACCATATATTTT.

The sample holds one count of this clone. Other DNA variants within this sample encode the same CDR3. The chain links TRBV30 to TRBJ2-3; D remains unclear. V lost 0 bases, J lost 6 bases, and 4 bases lay in between. CDR3 length: 11 amino acids. Germline CDR1 is GTSNPN and CDR2 is SVGIG (reference sequence). CDR3 coding DNA: TGTGCCTGGAGTGTCCGGGATACGCAGTATTTT. Its translation is CAWSVRDTQYF.

This chain links TRBV6-5 with TRBJ2-2, with D possibly being TRBD1 (5 bases). V lost 2 bases to trimming and J lost 6 bases, with 13 bases between them. CDR3 length: 15 amino acids. Germline loops: CDR1 MNHEY, CDR2 SVGAGI. CDR3 region: CASSYQQAPAGELFF. CDR3 nucleotide sequence: TGTGCCAGCAGTTACCAACAGGCCCCCGCCGGGGAGCTGTTTTTT.